A single TCR beta chain is shown here with its context. The sample originates from a study of blood T cell repertoires in COVID-19. Study information: PBMCs, B-cell-depleted T cells, or T cells were the source of the cDNA or gDNA that made up the material.

Data came from immunoSEQ multiplex PCR; TCRdb stores just in-frame clones and leaves some out. The table has about 270,000 clones, more than 85% seen once. Deletions cut 2 bases from V and 1 base from J, with 7 bases between. CDR3 size: 14 residues. The germline gives CDR1 MNHNS, CDR2 SASEGT. The rearrangement joins TRBV6-1 to TRBJ2-3; no definite D call. The origin of this receptor is a man aged 35-49 years who had been exposed to COVID-19. Input material: PBMCs or T cells enriched from blood (not recorded which). CDR3 region: CASSESSGTDTQYF. CDR3 bases: TGTGCCAGCAGTGAATCGAGCGGCACAGATACGCAGTATTTT.